This note documents a single T cell receptor beta chain sequence. The antigen remains unidentified. The entry originates in a study of siplizumab effects on memory and regulatory T cells. V lost 0 bases and J lost 1, with 7 bases in between. In germline, CDR1 is SGHRS, CDR2 YFSETQ. This CDR3 spans 14 amino acids. TCRdb keeps only in-frame clones here, not all; method: immunoSEQ multiplex PCR. The repertoire holds more than 95,000 clones, roughly 92% seen once, with 0.62% in the top ten. Study outcomes and limitations: On average, approximately 70% of mappable alloreactive CD4+ clones were Treg-derived under siplizumab, against 25% to 30% in controls.

The chain employs TRBV5-1 and TRBJ2-5, with D possibly TRBD2 on 5 matching bases. This TCR was sampled from a human donor in good health. Sequencing input: Tregs sorted from blood. CDR3 residues: CASSLGGFQETQYF. The CDR3 nucleotides read TGCGCCAGCAGCTTGGGAGGGTTCCAAGAGACCCAGTACTTC.